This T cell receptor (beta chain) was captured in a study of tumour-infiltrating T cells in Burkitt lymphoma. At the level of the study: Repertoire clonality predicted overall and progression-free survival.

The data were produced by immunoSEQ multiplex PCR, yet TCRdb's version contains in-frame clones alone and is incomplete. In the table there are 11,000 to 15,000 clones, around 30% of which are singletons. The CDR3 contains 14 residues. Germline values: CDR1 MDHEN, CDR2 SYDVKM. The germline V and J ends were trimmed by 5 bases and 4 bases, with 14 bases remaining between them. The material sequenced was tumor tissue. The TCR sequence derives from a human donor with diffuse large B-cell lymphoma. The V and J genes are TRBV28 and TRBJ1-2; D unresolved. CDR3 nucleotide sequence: TGTGCCAGCAGTACCTCGTACGCACCCTATGGCTACACCTTC. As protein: CASSTSYAPYGYTF.